This T cell receptor beta chain came from a study of blood T cells in healthy people across ages. V lost 4 bases to trimming and J lost 2 bases; unmatched junction nucleotides: 4. Germline V gives CDR1 SGHTA, CDR2 FQGNSA. The CDR3 runs 15 residues. Study results and limitations: PBMCs that were unsorted prevented a conclusive naive versus antigen-experienced comparison.

It was with a sample-barcoded 5' primer and a J-beta primer mix that a second PCR of roughly 6 to 12 cycles was run. TCRdb re-analysed the 5' RACE reads in MiXCR, keeping a single row per CDR3 protein. The sample includes more than 700,000 distinct CDR3 sequences, about 53% of them seen just once. In regard to this clonotype: Antigen unknown.

Sequencing was carried out using blood. This chain links TRBV7-2 with TRBJ2-1, with 8 nucleotides matching TRBD2. This clonotype was sampled from a man at least 80 years old in good health. CDR3 protein: CASSSGGVAYNEQFF. The CDR3 nucleotides read TGTGCCAGCAGCTCCGGGGGGGTCGCCTACAATGAGCAGTTCTTC. Full variable domain (missing parts from reference TRBV7-2 and TRBJ2-1): GAGVSQSPSNKVTEKGKDVELRCDPISGHTALYWYRQSLGQGLEFLIYFQGNSAPDKSGLPSDRFSAERTGGSVSTLTIQRTQQEDSAVYLCASSSGGVAYNEQFFGPGTRLTVL.